The 16 T cell receptor beta chains listed next were all sequenced from one sample in a study of T-cell reconstitution after alpha-beta-depleted transplantation in children (dated by TCRdb to the mid-2010s). The receptor library was made with PCR. The instrument was an Illumina HiSeq 2500. Molecular barcoding was employed in the preparation of TCR libraries, with unique molecular identifiers being used to normalize TCRbeta repertoire quantification. Clones were called with MiXCR by TCRdb after fastp trimmed the public reads at Q25, and only in-frame beta chains were retained. Duplicate CDR3 protein sequences are folded into a single record with the most common DNA and genes. In this sample the table shows a few hundred thousand distinct CDR3 sequences, 9.7% of which occur a single time. 5% to 6% of the sample lies in the top ten. This material consisted of PBMCs from the stem cell graft donor, taken from the stem cell graft. The receptors here all came from a human donor who donated a stem cell graft to a child with SCID.

This clonotype was detected many times. The V call is TRBV20-1, the J call TRBJ2-7; tentatively, D is TRBD1 or TRBD2 (5 bases each). Germline CDR1 and CDR2: DFQATT and SNEGSKA (reference sequence). The CDR3 consists of 11 residues. V gave up 5 bases and J gave up 4 bases, with 9 bases separating them. CDR3 sequence: CSAWDGYEQYF. Written as DNA, the CDR3 is TGCAGTGCTTGGGACGGATACGAGCAGTACTTC.

At least ten counts were recorded for this clonotype. The V call is TRBV7-9, the J call TRBJ1-4, with D unresolved. Trimming shortened V by 0 bases and J by 5 bases, and 4 bases separated the two germline ends. Germline values: CDR1 SEHNR, CDR2 FQNEAQ (reference sequence). This CDR3 region has 13 residues. The chain's CDR3 is CASSLAGNEKLFF. DNA of the CDR3: TGTGCCAGCAGCTTAGCGGGGAATGAAAAACTGTTTTTT.

At least ten counts were recorded for this clonotype. The V and J genes are TRBV6-1 and TRBJ2-3, with a weak D call TRBD1 (6 bases). The CDR3 is 14 amino acids. The V and J ends lost 3 bases and 2 bases respectively, with 9 bases between them. Germline values: CDR1 MNHNS, CDR2 SASEGT. The CDR3 loop reads CASSDQGFTDTQYF. In DNA, the CDR3 is TGTGCCAGCAGTGACCAGGGGTTCACAGATACGCAGTATTTT.

The sample holds many counts of this clonotype. The chain carries TRBV20-1 and TRBJ2-7; D not certain. Germline V gene data show CDR1 as DFQATT and CDR2 as SNEGSKA (reference sequence). Trimming removed 6 bases from V and 2 bases from J, with 11 bases in between. CDR3 length: 12 amino acids. The CDR3 here is CSAGGPTYEQYF. The CDR3 nucleotides read TGCAGTGCCGGTGGCCCCACCTACGAGCAGTACTTC.

This clonotype was counted many times. This rearrangement joins TRBV20-1 to TRBJ2-3; 13 nucleotides align to TRBD2. The CDR3 has 14 residues. Germline values: CDR1 DFQATT, CDR2 SNEGSKA (reference sequence). J gave up 5 bases and V 7 bases, and 6 bases lay outside the gene matches. This chain's CDR3 is CSVLAGGRVDTQYF. The CDR3 DNA reads as TGCAGTGTACTAGCGGGGGGGCGGGTAGATACGCAGTATTTT.

This clonotype was counted at least ten times. The rearrangement links TRBV6-5 to TRBJ1-2; D remains ambiguous. In germline, CDR1 is MNHEY, CDR2 SVGAGI. The V and J ends lost 6 bases and 6 bases respectively, with 14 bases between them. The CDR3 length is 13 residues. Written as DNA, the CDR3 is TGTGCCAGCAGGGCGACGGGAAGTCATGGCTACACCTTC. This encodes CASRATGSHGYTF.

This clonotype was seen ten or more times. CDR3 nucleotides: TGTGCCAGCAGCAAAATCGGGGGGGGCGGGGGTAGCAATCAGCCCCAGCATTTT. It specifies CASSKIGGGGGSNQPQHF. The chain recombines TRBV21-1 with TRBJ1-5; the table's D call, TRBD1, was not checked against the DNA. TRBV21-1 is given as a pseudogene. The CDR3 covers 18 residues.

This clonotype appeared many times. The V and J genes are TRBV28 and TRBJ2-5; 7 bases are a match to TRBD2. V gave up 6 bases and J gave up 3 bases; unmatched junction bases: 1. The CDR3 length is 12 residues. Germline V gives CDR1 MDHEN, CDR2 SYDVKM. CDR3 in DNA: TGTGCCAGCAGAGCGGGGAAAGAGACCCAGTACTTC. Amino acid sequence: CASRAGKETQYF.

This clonotype was detected only a few times. The rearrangement uses TRBV27 and TRBJ2-7, with D perhaps matching TRBD1 or TRBD2 (7 bases each). Germline CDR1 MNHEY, CDR2 SMNVEV (reference sequence). CDR3 size: 15 residues. Trimming shortened V by 3 bases and J by 3 bases, and 15 bases separated the two germline ends. DNA of the CDR3: TGTGCCAGCAGTTTCCGGGAGGCAGGGGGCTACGAGCAGTACTTC. It encodes CASSFREAGGYEQYF.

This clonotype has ten or more counts. One end of the junction fails to match germline, which may point to a read error. The gene calls are TRBV5-1 and TRBJ1-3, with D tentatively TRBD1 (5 bases). CDR1 is SGHRS, CDR2 YFSETQ, per germline. The CDR3 length is 12 residues. CDR3 protein: CASSLEGTRLDF. CDR3 nucleotides: TGCGCCAGCAGCTTGGAAGGGACCCGACTAGATTTT. Based on the CDR3 plus reference TRBV5-1 and TRBJ1-3, the full variable domain is KAGVTQTPRYLIKTRGQQVTLSCSPISGHRSVSWYQQTPGQGLQFLFEYFSETQRNKGNFPGRFSGRQFSNSRSEMNVSTLELGDSALYLCASSLEGTRLDFGEGSWLTVV.

As to this clonotype: This may be a read error, as it is one base from a much larger clone. This rearrangement joins TRBV20-1 to TRBJ1-2; D is unresolved. The germline V gene has CDR1 DFQATT and CDR2 SNEGSKA (reference sequence). This CDR3 spans 11 amino acids. In DNA form, the CDR3 reads TGCAGTGCCTCGGTTCAATATGGCTACCCCTTC. This translates into CSASVQYGYPF.

This clonotype was seen many times. The rearrangement uses TRBV18 and TRBJ2-4; D is perhaps TRBD1 or TRBD2 (5 bases each). Trimming removed 2 bases at V and 0 bases at J, with 5 bases between. The CDR3 loop spans 14 amino acids. Per germline, CDR1 KGHSH and CDR2 LQKENI. CDR3 loop: CASSPGTAKNIQYF. CDR3 in DNA: TGTGCCAGCTCACCAGGGACAGCCAAAAACATTCAGTACTTC.

The chain has TRBV27 and TRBJ2-7; TRBD2 might be the D (6 bases). Trimming removed 3 bases at V and 2 bases at J, with 14 bases between. Germline V lookup: CDR1 MNHEY, CDR2 SMNVEV (reference sequence). The CDR3 has 15 residues. The CDR3 coding sequence is TGTGCCAGCAGTTTTAGGGCAGCTAGCGCCTACGAGCAGTACTTC. This encodes CASSFRAASAYEQYF.

Ten or more counts support this clonotype. The chain uses TRBV6-1 and TRBJ1-2, with 10 bases fitting TRBD1. The CDR3 has 14 amino acids. V shed 5 bases and J 4 bases; nucleotides not matched to a gene: 4. Germline V gene data show CDR1 as MNHNS and CDR2 as SASEGT. This CDR3 reads CASSPGQGIYGYTF. CDR3 DNA: TGTGCCAGCAGTCCGGGACAGGGGATCTATGGCTACACCTTC.

This clonotype was counted many times. The J gene is TRBJ2-1, the V gene TRBV7-9; TRBD1 matches at 11 bases. The CDR3 length is 17 residues. Per germline, CDR1 SEHNR and CDR2 FQNEAQ (reference sequence). V trimming: 1 base; J trimming: 8 bases; junction bases outside the gene matches: 10. CDR3 bases: TGTGCCAGCAGCTTAGGGTCGGACAGGGGGCATTTGGATGAGCAGTTCTTC. It yields the protein CASSLGSDRGHLDEQFF.

This clonotype was seen repeatedly, ten times or more. The CDR3 nucleotides are TGTGCCAGCAGCCCGCGGGCAGGGATCAATCAGCCCCAGCATTTT. It yields the protein CASSPRAGINQPQHF. The V call is TRBV12-3 or TRBV12-4, the J call TRBJ1-5; a weak D match, TRBD1 (5 bases). The CDR3 has 15 residues. The V end lost 6 bases, the J end lost 3 bases, and 15 bases lay between the germline ends.